The 25 T cell receptor beta chains below all came from one sample that was sequenced in a study of T cell changes during pregnancy in multiple sclerosis. TCRdb's table, derived via immunoSEQ multiplex PCR, lists solely in-frame clones and lacks some. The data contain around 50,000 clones, 95% of them singletons. The source material was CD8+ T cells from peripheral blood mononuclear cells, sampled in the first trimester of pregnancy. Receptors were obtained from a female donor with multiple sclerosis, enrolled in a pregnancy study.

The chain employs TRBV5-1 and TRBJ1-1; a weak D match, TRBD1 (5 bases). Germline values: CDR1 SGHRS, CDR2 YFSETQ. Between the trimmed V and J ends, which lost 3 bases and 4 bases, there was a span of 16 bases. The CDR3 has 15 amino acids. The CDR3 DNA sequence: TGCGCCAGCAGCTGGTGGGGGGTAAGGAGCACTGAAGCTTTCTTT. It specifies CASSWWGVRSTEAFF.

CDR3 in DNA: TGTGCCTGGAGTGTAGTAGGGGCTGGGACTGAAGCTTTCTTT. Its protein product is CAWSVVGAGTEAFF. The gene calls are TRBV30 and TRBJ1-1; D is possibly TRBD1 (5 bases). This CDR3 has 14 amino acids. Germline values: CDR1 GTSNPN, CDR2 SVGIG (reference sequence). Trimming removed 0 bases at V and 5 bases at J, with 13 bases between. Full variable domain (remainder filled in from reference TRBV30 and TRBJ1-1): SQTIHQWPATLVQPVGSPLSLECTVEGTSNPNLYWYRQAAGRGLQLLFYSVGIGQISSEVPQNLSASRPQDRQFILSSKKLLLSDSGFYLCAWSVVGAGTEAFFGQGTRLTVV.

V gene TRBV5-6 combines with J gene TRBJ2-1; no reliable D call. This CDR3 comprises 14 residues. Germline assignment: CDR1 SGHDT and CDR2 YYEEEE. Trimming stripped 1 base from V and 7 bases from J, with 12 bases between. The CDR3 region has the DNA TGTGCCAGCAGCTTGCTCGGGTATCTGAATGAGCAGTTCTTC. It codes for CASSLLGYLNEQFF.

In its sample, this clone was seen a few times. This CDR3 is CASSLGQGNEQFF. CDR3 nucleotides: TGTGCCAGCAGTTTGGGCCAGGGGAATGAGCAGTTCTTC. This rearrangement joins TRBV27 to TRBJ2-1, with D perhaps matching TRBD1 (6 bases). The CDR3 has 13 amino acids. Trimming removed 3 bases from V and 7 bases from J, with 10 bases in between. Germline V gene sequence: CDR1 MNHEY, CDR2 SMNVEV (reference sequence).

This clone has only one observation. This chain joins TRBV19 and TRBJ2-7; TRBD1 might be the D (5 bases). V lost 1 base and J lost 2, with 9 bases in between. Germline CDR1 and CDR2: LNHDA and SQIVND (reference sequence). There are 14 residues in the CDR3. CDR3 bases: TGTGCCAGTAGTATAGCATCAGGGACCTACGAGCAGTACTTC. This codes for CASSIASGTYEQYF.

J is TRBJ1-3 and V is TRBV9; a possible D gene is TRBD1 (5 bases). Trimming removed 4 bases from V and 2 bases from J, with 19 bases in between. The germline CDR1 and CDR2 sequences are SGDLS and YYNGEE. The CDR3 has 17 residues. The DNA of the CDR3 is TGTGCCAGCAGCCCCGAAATGAGGGAGGGGCCTGGAAACACCATATATTTT. It translates to CASSPEMREGPGNTIYF.

V usage is TRBV7-9 and J usage is TRBJ2-2, with 11 bases lining up with TRBD2. CDR3 size: 18 residues. Trimming cost V 0 bases and J 7 bases; bases outside gene matches: 10. Germline V gives CDR1 SEHNR, CDR2 FQNEAQ (reference sequence). This CDR3 is CASSLARSGRAFNGELFF. CDR3 bases: TGTGCCAGCAGCTTAGCCCGTAGCGGGAGGGCCTTTAACGGGGAGCTGTTTTTT. Full variable domain (missing parts from reference TRBV7-9 and TRBJ2-2): DTGVSQNPRHKITKRGQNVTFRCDPISEHNRLYWYRQTLGQGPEFLTYFQNEAQLEKSRLLSDRFSAERPKGSFSTLEIQRTEQGDSAMYLCASSLARSGRAFNGELFFGEGSRLTVL.

V usage is TRBV27 and J usage is TRBJ2-3; 7 bases match TRBD2. The germline V gene encodes CDR1 MNHEY and CDR2 SMNVEV (reference sequence). CDR3 length: 15 residues. V lost 6 bases to trimming and J lost 1 base; unmatched junction nucleotides: 7. CDR3 residues: CASSHGLGGTDTQYF. In nucleotides, the CDR3 is TGTGCCAGCAGCCACGGACTAGGAGGCACAGATACGCAGTATTTT.

The V call is TRBV12-5, the J call TRBJ2-7; 8 bases are a match to TRBD2. The CDR3 runs 16 residues. With V trimmed by 0 bases and J by 6 bases, 10 bases remained unmatched. Germline assignment: CDR1 LGHNT and CDR2 FRNRAP. CDR3: CASGLVVRAGAVEQYF. CDR3 coding DNA: TGTGCTAGTGGTTTGGTAGTCCGAGCGGGAGCTGTCGAGCAGTACTTC.

The V gene is TRBV5-6, the J gene TRBJ2-7; the D is unclear. Trimming shortened V by 1 base and J by 0 bases, and 8 bases separated the two germline ends. Germline V gives CDR1 SGHDT, CDR2 YYEEEE. The CDR3 runs 14 residues. The CDR3 loop reads CASSLYRSSYEQYF. The CDR3 DNA is TGTGCCAGCAGCTTGTACCGCAGCTCCTACGAGCAGTACTTC.

The chain uses TRBV5-4 and TRBJ1-1; D gene uncertain. The CDR3 totals 13 residues. Germline CDR1 and CDR2: SGHNT and YYREEE (reference sequence). Trimming pared 1 base from V and 8 bases from J, leaving 12 bases between. CDR3: CASSLLVGREAFF. DNA for the CDR3: TGTGCCAGCAGCTTGTTAGTAGGGAGGGAAGCTTTCTTT.

The chain links TRBV5-6 to TRBJ2-7; perhaps TRBD1 as D (5 bases). The CDR3 is 16 amino acids. Germline V gene data show CDR1 as SGHDT and CDR2 as YYEEEE. Trimming left V 4 bases short and J 0 bases short, with 17 bases between. The CDR3 bases are TGTGCCAGCAGCCTTAGCCGACAGCCTTTCTCCTACGAGCAGTACTTC. Translating it yields CASSLSRQPFSYEQYF. Full variable domain (rest looked up from reference TRBV5-6 and TRBJ2-7): DAGVTQSPTHLIKTRGQQVTLRCSPKSGHDTVSWYQQALGQGPQFIFQYYEEEERQRGNFPDRFSGHQFPNYSSELNVNALLLGDSALYLCASSLSRQPFSYEQYFGPGTRLTVT.

A single count supports this clone. This sequence joins TRBV7-9 and TRBJ1-4, with D possibly TRBD1 on 5 matching bases. Germline CDR1 and CDR2: SEHNR and FQNEAQ (reference sequence). The CDR3 runs to 14 residues. Trimming cost V 1 base and J 6 bases, with 9 bases left between them. DNA for the CDR3: TGTGCCAGCAGCTTAGGGGGCGAGGATGAAAAACTGTTTTTT. It specifies CASSLGGEDEKLFF.

The V and J genes are TRBV7-9 and TRBJ1-4; D is perhaps TRBD1 (5 bases). The length of the CDR3 is 18 residues. The V gene lost 5 bases and the J gene lost 0 bases, with 19 bases spanning the gap. Germline CDR1 is SEHNR and CDR2 is FQNEAQ (reference sequence). The CDR3: CASSSRDRSIATNEKLFF. The CDR3 nucleotides read TGTGCCAGCAGCAGCCGAGACAGATCGATAGCAACTAATGAAAAACTGTTTTTT.

The chain couples TRBV7-8 to TRBJ2-1; 8 bases map to TRBD1. Germline V CDR1 and CDR2: SGHVS, FQNEAQ. This CDR3 has 16 amino acids. V dropped 1 base and J dropped 3; count of bases not matched to a gene: 5. CDR3 protein: CASSLGSGQDYNEQFF. CDR3 sequence (DNA): TGTGCCAGCAGCTTAGGGTCGGGACAGGACTACAATGAGCAGTTCTTC.

With respect to this clone: The junction departs from germline at one end; a sequencing error may be responsible. The chain combines TRBV7-9 with TRBJ2-7, with 7 bases lining up with TRBD2. Looked up from germline, CDR1 is SEHNR and CDR2 is FQNEAQ (reference sequence). This CDR3 spans 15 amino acids. CDR3 nucleotides: TGTGCCAGCAGCGGGGAGGGGTCCCCCTCCTCCGAGCAGTACTTC. Translated: CASSGEGSPSSEQYF.

This chain joins TRBV2 and TRBJ2-7; 11 bases align to TRBD2. The CDR3 runs to 18 residues. The germline V gene has CDR1 SNHLY and CDR2 FYNNEI. V trimming: 5 bases; J trimming: 5 bases; junction bases outside the gene matches: 17. The DNA of the CDR3 is TGTGCCAGCAGTCCTGGCCCGGGGACTAGCGGAGGGTACCACGAGCAGTACTTC. Residues: CASSPGPGTSGGYHEQYF. Full variable domain (outside the CDR3, taken from reference TRBV2 and TRBJ2-7): EPEVTQTPSHQVTQMGQEVILRCVPISNHLYFYWYRQILGQKVEFLVSFYNNEISEKSEIFDDQFSVERPDGSNFTLKIRSTKLEDSAMYFCASSPGPGTSGGYHEQYFGPGTRLTVT.

The V call is TRBV11-2, the J call TRBJ2-7; tentative D call: TRBD1 (6 bases). Trimming stripped 2 bases from V and 3 bases from J, with 8 bases between. In germline, CDR1 is SGHAT, CDR2 FQNNGV. CDR3 length: 13 amino acids. Written as DNA, the CDR3 is TGTGCCAGCAGCTTATCACAGGGCTACGAGCAGTACTTC. Its protein is CASSLSQGYEQYF.

This chain uses TRBV7-2 with TRBJ2-7, with D uncertain. The CDR3 runs to 14 residues. Germline values: CDR1 SGHTA, CDR2 FQGNSA. V was cut by 1 base and J by 2 bases, with 9 bases left in between. CDR3 nucleotide sequence: TGTGCCAGCAGCTTAGAACTGCCCGCCTACGAGCAGTACTTC. Its protein product is CASSLELPAYEQYF.

In the case of this clone: Other DNA sequences from this sample encode an identical CDR3 as well. This chain joins TRBV19 and TRBJ2-1; maybe TRBD1 (6 bases). V dropped 8 bases and J dropped 4 bases, with 12 bases sitting between them. This CDR3 has 13 amino acids. Looked up from germline, CDR1 is LNHDA and CDR2 is SQIVND (reference sequence). The CDR3: CASRTGSYNEQFF. In nucleotides, the CDR3 is TGTGCCAGTCGAACAGGGAGTTACAATGAGCAGTTCTTC.

J is TRBJ2-3 and V is TRBV4-1; tentative D call: TRBD1 (7 bases). V shed 0 bases and J shed 1 base, with 11 bases lying between them. The CDR3 contains 16 residues. Germline assignment: CDR1 MGHRA and CDR2 YSYEKL. For the CDR3, the DNA is TGCGCCAGCAGCCAAGAGTTCAGGGGGGGCACAGATACGCAGTATTTT. Its protein product is CASSQEFRGGTDTQYF.

V is TRBV27 and J is TRBJ2-3; no definite D call. Trimming left V 8 bases short and J 0 bases short, with 12 bases between. Looked up from germline, CDR1 is MNHEY and CDR2 is SMNVEV (reference sequence). The CDR3 has 14 residues. The CDR3 spells CASGRSQSTDTQYF. The CDR3 DNA follows: TGTGCCAGCGGCCGTTCACAAAGCACAGATACGCAGTATTTT.

The chain uses TRBV4-1 and TRBJ1-5; perhaps TRBD1 as D (6 bases). The germline V and J ends were trimmed by 4 bases and 7 bases, with 14 bases remaining between them. From germline, CDR1 is MGHRA and CDR2 YSYEKL. There are 14 residues in the CDR3. The CDR3 bases are TGCGCCAGCAGCCTACAGGGAGCCGGGCAGCCCCAGCATTTT. It codes for CASSLQGAGQPQHF.

V and J are TRBV6-9 and TRBJ2-5; perhaps TRBD2 as D (6 bases). Germline lookup yields CDR1 MNHGY and CDR2 SVAAGI. Trimming shortened V by 2 bases and J by 4 bases, and 17 bases separated the two germline ends. The CDR3 has 16 amino acids. CDR3 bases: TGTGCCAGCAGTTATCTTTTTATACTAGCTGTAGAGACCCAGTACTTC. Encoded protein: CASSYLFILAVETQYF.

The rearrangement uses TRBV27 and TRBJ1-2; possible D gene TRBD1, 6 bases. Trimming took off 10 bases at V and 2 bases at J, with 14 bases between the two ends. The CDR3 is made up of 13 amino acids. Looked up from germline, CDR1 is MNHEY and CDR2 is SMNVEV (reference sequence). The CDR3 region is CATRGQRNYGYTF. DNA of the CDR3: TGTGCCACTCGAGGACAGAGAAACTATGGCTACACCTTC.